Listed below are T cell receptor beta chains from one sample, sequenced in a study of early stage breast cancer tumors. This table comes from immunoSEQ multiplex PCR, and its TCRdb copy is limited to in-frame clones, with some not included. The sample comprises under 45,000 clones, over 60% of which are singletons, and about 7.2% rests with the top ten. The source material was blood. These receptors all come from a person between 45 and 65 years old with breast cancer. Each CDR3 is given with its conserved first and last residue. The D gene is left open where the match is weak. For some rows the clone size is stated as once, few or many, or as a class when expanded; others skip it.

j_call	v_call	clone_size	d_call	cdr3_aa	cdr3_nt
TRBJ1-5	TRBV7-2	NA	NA	CASSPGAYRPQHF	TGTGCCAGCAGCCCAGGGGCCTATAGGCCCCAGCATTTT
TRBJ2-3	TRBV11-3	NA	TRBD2	CASTRGGPTDTQYF	TGTGCCAGCACGAGGGGAGGGCCGACAGATACGCAGTATTTT
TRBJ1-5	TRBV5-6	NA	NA	CASSLEIRGIINQPQHF	TGTGCCAGCAGCTTGGAGATACGGGGAATTATTAATCAGCCCCAGCATTTT
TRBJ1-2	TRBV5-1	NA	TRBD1	CASSQDRGYGYTF	TGCGCCAGCAGCCAGGACAGGGGCTATGGCTACACCTTC
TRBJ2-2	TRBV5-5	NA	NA	CASSPGQTNTGELFF	TGTGCCAGCAGCCCCGGACAGACGAACACCGGGGAGCTGTTTTTT
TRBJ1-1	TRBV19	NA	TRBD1	CASSMDRVMNTEAFF	TGTGCCAGTAGTATGGACAGGGTGATGAACACTGAAGCTTTCTTT
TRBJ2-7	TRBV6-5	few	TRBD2	CASTQGAGGRNEQYF	TGTGCCAGCACCCAGGGAGCGGGAGGGCGCAACGAGCAGTACTTC
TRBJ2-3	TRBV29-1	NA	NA	CSGLLTDTQYF	TGCAGCGGGCTGCTGACAGATACGCAGTATTTT
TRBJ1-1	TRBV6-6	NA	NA	CASSYGHRSKRAFF	TGTGCCAGCAGTTACGGTCATAGGTCCAAGCGGGCTTTCTTT
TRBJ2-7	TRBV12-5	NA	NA	CASGSPAGVEQYF	TGTGCTAGTGGTTCCCCAGCGGGCGTGGAGCAGTACTTC
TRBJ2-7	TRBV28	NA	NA	CASSTAVRYEQYF	TGTGCCAGCAGTACCGCGGTTAGGTACGAGCAGTACTTC
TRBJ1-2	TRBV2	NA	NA	CASSFQGNYGYTF	TGTGCCAGCAGTTTCCAGGGGAACTATGGCTACACCTTC
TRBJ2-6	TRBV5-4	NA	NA	CASSFTGANVLTF	TGTGCCAGCAGCTTTACAGGGGCCAACGTCCTGACTTTC
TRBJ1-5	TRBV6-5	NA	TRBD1	CASSYKGGYQPQHF	TGTGCCAGCAGTTACAAAGGGGGCTATCAGCCCCAGCATTTT
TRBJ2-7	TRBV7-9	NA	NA	CASSPSRGSSYEQYF	TGTGCCAGCAGCCCGTCCCGAGGAAGTTCCTACGAGCAGTACTTC
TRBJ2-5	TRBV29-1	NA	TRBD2	CSARYSGVETQYF	TGCAGCGCCCGGTATAGCGGGGTAGAGACCCAGTACTTC
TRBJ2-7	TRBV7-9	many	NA	CASSRQGASAYEQYF	TGTGCCAGCAGCCGTCAAGGGGCATCAGCCTACGAGCAGTACTTC
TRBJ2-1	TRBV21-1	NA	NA	CASSKPPRLAGCPEDEQFF	TGTGCCAGCAGCAAGCCCCCGAGACTAGCGGGGTGCCCCGAGGATGAGCAGTTCTTC
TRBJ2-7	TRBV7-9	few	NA	CASSYQGFVGYEQYF	TGTGCCAGCAGCTACCAGGGTTTCGTAGGCTACGAGCAGTACTTC
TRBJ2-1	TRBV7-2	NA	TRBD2	CASSPQIILAGARNEQFF	TGTGCCAGCAGCCCGCAAATCATACTAGCGGGGGCCAGAAATGAGCAGTTCTTC
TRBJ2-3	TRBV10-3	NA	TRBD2	CANQREGTDTQYF	TGTGCCAACCAGCGGGAGGGCACAGATACGCAGTATTTT
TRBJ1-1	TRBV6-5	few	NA	CASSIQGRTEAFF	TGTGCCAGCAGCATACAGGGAAGGACTGAAGCTTTCTTT
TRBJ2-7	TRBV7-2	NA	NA	CASSLISAGHPGDEQYF	TGTGCCAGCAGCTTAATCTCCGCTGGACACCCTGGGGACGAGCAGTACTTC
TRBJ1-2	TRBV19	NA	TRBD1	CASSIGQGASGSGYTF	TGTGCCAGTAGTATAGGACAGGGGGCTTCGGGTAGTGGCTACACCTTC
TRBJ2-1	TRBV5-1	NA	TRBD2	CASSSGGVNEQFF	TGCGCCAGCAGCTCTGGGGGGGTTAATGAGCAGTTCTTC
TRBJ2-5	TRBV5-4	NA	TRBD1	CASSLSGGDETQYF	TGTGCCAGCAGCTTGTCAGGGGGCGATGAGACCCAGTACTTC
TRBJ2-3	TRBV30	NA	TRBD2	CASGAEITDTQYF	TGTGCCAGCGGGGCGGAGATCACAGATACGCAGTATTTT
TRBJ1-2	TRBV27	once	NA	CASSLSGQLNYGYTF	TGTGCCAGCAGTTTATCCGGACAGCTGAACTATGGCTACACCTTC
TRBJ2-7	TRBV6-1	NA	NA	CASSIRDKPYEQYF	TGTGCCAGCAGTATCCGGGACAAGCCCTACGAGCAGTACTTC
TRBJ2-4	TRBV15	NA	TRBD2	CATSRDPTSAKNIQYF	TGTGCCACCAGCAGAGATCCGACTAGCGCCAAAAACATTCAGTACTTC
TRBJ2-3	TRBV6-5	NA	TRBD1	CASRRQGLGPDTQYF	TGTGCCAGCAGAAGACAGGGGTTAGGTCCAGATACGCAGTATTTT
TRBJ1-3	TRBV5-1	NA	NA	CASSFTATSGNTIYF	TGCGCCAGCAGCTTTACTGCAACCTCTGGAAACACCATATATTTT
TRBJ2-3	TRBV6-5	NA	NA	CASSKSTTTDTQYF	TGTGCCAGCAGTAAGTCTACTACCACAGATACGCAGTATTTT
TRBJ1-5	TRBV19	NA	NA	CASSQAGTFSNQPQHF	TGTGCCAGTAGCCAGGCTGGGACATTTAGCAATCAGCCCCAGCATTTT
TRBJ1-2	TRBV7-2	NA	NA	CASSPGQRMPNYGYTF	TGTGCCAGCAGCCCAGGGCAGAGGATGCCTAACTATGGCTACACCTTC
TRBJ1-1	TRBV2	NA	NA	CASSERQNTEAFF	TGTGCCAGCAGTGAACGACAGAACACTGAAGCTTTCTTT
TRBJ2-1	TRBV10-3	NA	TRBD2	CAISSGGWEQFF	TGTGCCATCAGTAGCGGGGGATGGGAGCAGTTCTTC
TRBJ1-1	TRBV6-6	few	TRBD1	CASTIQGTAEAFF	TGTGCCAGCACCATACAGGGGACGGCTGAAGCTTTCTTT
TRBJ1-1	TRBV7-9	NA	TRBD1	CASSPGTGDGGTEAFF	TGTGCCAGCAGCCCCGGGACAGGGGATGGGGGCACTGAAGCTTTCTTT
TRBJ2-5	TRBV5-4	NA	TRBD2	CASSRKSPAGRETQYF	TGTGCCAGCAGCCGAAAGAGTCCAGCGGGGCGGGAGACCCAGTACTTC
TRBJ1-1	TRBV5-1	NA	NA	CASSLDRMNTEAFF	TGCGCCAGCAGCTTGGACAGGATGAACACTGAAGCTTTCTTT
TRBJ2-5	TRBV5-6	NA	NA	CASSFRGDQETQYF	TGTGCCAGCAGCTTCAGGGGAGACCAAGAGACCCAGTACTTC
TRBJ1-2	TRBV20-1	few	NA	CSASTGGYTF	TGCAGTGCTAGCACGGGGGGTTACACCTTC
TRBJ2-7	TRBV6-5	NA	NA	CASSRGRGDEQYF	TGTGCCAGCTCTCGCGGGCGCGGGGACGAGCAGTACTTC
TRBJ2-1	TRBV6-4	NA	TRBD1	CASSDSGQPHNEQFF	TGTGCCAGCAGTGACTCGGGACAGCCCCACAATGAGCAGTTCTTC
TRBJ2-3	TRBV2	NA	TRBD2	CASRGGTDTQYF	TGTGCCAGCCGGGGGGGCACAGATACGCAGTATTTT
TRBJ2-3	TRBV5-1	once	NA	CASSLDGREGTDTQYF	TGCGCCAGCAGCTTGGATGGCAGGGAGGGCACAGATACGCAGTATTTT